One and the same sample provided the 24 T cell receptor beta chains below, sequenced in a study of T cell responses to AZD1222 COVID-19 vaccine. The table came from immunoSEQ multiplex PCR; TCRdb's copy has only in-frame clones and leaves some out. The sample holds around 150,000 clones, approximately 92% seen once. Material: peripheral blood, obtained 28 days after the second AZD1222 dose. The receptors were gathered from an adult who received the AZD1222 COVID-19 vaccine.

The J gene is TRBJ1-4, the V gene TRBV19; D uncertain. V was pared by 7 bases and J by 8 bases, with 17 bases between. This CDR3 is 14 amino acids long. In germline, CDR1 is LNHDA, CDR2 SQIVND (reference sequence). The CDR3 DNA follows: TGTGCCAGTACGTCACCGTACTTGCGCGAAAAACTGTTTTTT. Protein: CASTSPYLREKLFF.

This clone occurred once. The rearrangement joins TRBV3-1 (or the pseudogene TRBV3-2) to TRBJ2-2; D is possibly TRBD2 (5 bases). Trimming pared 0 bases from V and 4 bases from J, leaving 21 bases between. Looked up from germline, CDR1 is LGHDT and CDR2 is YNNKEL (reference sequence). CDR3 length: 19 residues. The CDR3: CASSQDLGIGEPSTGELFF. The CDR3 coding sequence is TGTGCCAGCAGCCAAGATCTGGGCATTGGGGAGCCGAGCACCGGGGAGCTGTTTTTT.

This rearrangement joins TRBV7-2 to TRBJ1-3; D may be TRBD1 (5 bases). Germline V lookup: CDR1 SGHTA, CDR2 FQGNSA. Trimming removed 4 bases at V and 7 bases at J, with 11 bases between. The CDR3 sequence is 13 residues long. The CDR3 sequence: CASSSVGANTIYF. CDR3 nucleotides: TGTGCCAGCAGCTCCGTCGGGGCGAACACCATATATTTT.

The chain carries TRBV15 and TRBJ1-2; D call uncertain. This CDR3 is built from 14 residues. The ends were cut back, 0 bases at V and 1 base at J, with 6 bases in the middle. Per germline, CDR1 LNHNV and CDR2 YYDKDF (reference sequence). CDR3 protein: CATSRELNNYGYTF. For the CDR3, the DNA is TGTGCCACCAGCAGAGAACTGAATAACTATGGCTACACCTTC.

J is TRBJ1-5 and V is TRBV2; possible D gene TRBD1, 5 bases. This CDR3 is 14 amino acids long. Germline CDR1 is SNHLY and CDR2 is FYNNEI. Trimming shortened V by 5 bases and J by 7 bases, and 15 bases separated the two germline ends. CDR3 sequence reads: CASSPQGPEQPQHF. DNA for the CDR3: TGTGCCAGCAGTCCCCAGGGACCAGAACAGCCCCAGCATTTT.

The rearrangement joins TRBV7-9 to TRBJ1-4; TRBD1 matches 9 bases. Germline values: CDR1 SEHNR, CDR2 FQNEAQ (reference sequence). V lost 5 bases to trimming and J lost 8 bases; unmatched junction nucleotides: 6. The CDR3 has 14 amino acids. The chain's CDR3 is CASSLGTGSEKLFF. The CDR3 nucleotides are TGTGCCAGCAGCCTCGGGACAGGGTCCGAAAAACTGTTTTTT.

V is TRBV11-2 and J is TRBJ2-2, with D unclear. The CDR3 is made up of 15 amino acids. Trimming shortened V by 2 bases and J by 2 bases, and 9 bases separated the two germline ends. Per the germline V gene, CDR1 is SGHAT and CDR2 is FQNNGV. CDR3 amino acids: CASSLSGYNTGELFF. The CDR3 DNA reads TGTGCCAGCAGCTTATCCGGGTACAACACCGGGGAGCTGTTTTTT. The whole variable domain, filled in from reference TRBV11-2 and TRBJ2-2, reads EAGVAQSPRYKIIEKRQSVAFWCNPISGHATLYWYQQILGQGPKLLIQFQNNGVVDDSQLPKDRFSAERLKGVDSTLKIQPAKLEDSAVYLCASSLSGYNTGELFFGEGSRLTVL.

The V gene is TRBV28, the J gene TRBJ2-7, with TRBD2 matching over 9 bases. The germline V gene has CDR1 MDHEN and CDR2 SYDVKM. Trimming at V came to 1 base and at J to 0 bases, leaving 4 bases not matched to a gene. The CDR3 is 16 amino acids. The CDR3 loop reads CASSLSRTSASYEQYF. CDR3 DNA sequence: TGTGCCAGCAGTTTATCTCGGACTAGCGCCTCCTACGAGCAGTACTTC.

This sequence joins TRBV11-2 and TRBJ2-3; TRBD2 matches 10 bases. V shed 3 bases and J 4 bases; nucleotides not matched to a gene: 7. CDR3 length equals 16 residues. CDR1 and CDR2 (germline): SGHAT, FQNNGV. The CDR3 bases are TGTGCCAGCAGCTTTCTAGCGGGAGCGGGCGCAGATACGCAGTATTTT. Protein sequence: CASSFLAGAGADTQYF.

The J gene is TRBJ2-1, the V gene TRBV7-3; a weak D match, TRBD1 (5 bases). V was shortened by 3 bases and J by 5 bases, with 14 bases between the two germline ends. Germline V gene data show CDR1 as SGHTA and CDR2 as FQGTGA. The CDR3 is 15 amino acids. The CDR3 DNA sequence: TGTGCCAGCAGCTTGACAGCACAATTTAACAATGAGCAGTTCTTC. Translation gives CASSLTAQFNNEQFF. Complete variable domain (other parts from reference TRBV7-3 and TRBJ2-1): GAGVSQTPSNKVTEKGKYVELRCDPISGHTALYWYRQSLGQGPEFLIYFQGTGAADDSGLPNDRFFAVRPEGSVSTLKIQRTERGDSAVYLCASSLTAQFNNEQFFGPGTRLTVL.

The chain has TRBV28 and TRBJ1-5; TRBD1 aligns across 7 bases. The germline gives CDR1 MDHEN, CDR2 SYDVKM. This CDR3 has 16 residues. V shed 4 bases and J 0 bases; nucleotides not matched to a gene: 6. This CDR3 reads CASSSRTGNSNQPQHF. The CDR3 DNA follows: TGTGCCAGCAGTTCCCGGACAGGAAATAGCAATCAGCCCCAGCATTTT.

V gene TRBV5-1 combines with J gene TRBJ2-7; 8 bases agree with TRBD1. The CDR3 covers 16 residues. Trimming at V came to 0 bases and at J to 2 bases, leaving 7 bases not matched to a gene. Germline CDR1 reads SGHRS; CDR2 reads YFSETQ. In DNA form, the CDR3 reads TGCGCCAGCAGCTTGGGATACGGGACAGGAGCCTACGAGCAGTACTTC. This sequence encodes CASSLGYGTGAYEQYF.

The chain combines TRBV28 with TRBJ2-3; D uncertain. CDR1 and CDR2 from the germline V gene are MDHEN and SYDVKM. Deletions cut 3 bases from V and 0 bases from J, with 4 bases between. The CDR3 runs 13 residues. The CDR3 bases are TGTGCCAGCAGTTTTCTCAGCACAGATACGCAGTATTTT. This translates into CASSFLSTDTQYF. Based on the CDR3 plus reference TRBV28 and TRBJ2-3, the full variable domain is DVKVTQSSRYLVKRTGEKVFLECVQDMDHENMFWYRQDPGLGLRLIYFSYDVKMKEKGDIPEGYSVSREKKERFSLILESASTNQTSMYLCASSFLSTDTQYFGPGTRLTVL.

The CDR3 loop reads CASSPTSRAQETQYF. The CDR3 bases are TGCGCCAGCAGCCCAACATCGAGGGCCCAAGAGACCCAGTACTTC. The chain joins TRBV5-1 to TRBJ2-5; perhaps TRBD2 as D (5 bases). Germline V gene lookup returns CDR1 SGHRS and CDR2 YFSETQ. This CDR3 region has 15 residues. Trimming stripped 4 bases from V and 1 base from J, with 14 bases between.

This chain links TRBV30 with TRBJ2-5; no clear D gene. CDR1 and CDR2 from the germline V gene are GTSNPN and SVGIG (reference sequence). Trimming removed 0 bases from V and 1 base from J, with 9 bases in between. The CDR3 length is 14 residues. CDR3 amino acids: CAWSVGQVQETQYF. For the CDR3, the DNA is TGTGCCTGGAGTGTAGGCCAAGTCCAAGAGACCCAGTACTTC.

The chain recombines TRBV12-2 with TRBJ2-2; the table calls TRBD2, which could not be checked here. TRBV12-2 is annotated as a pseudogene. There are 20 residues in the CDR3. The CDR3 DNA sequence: TGTGCAAGTCGCTTACCCCGGCATGGACCAGCGGCCAGACCCACCGGGGAGCTGTTTTTT. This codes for CASRLPRHGPAARPTGELFF.

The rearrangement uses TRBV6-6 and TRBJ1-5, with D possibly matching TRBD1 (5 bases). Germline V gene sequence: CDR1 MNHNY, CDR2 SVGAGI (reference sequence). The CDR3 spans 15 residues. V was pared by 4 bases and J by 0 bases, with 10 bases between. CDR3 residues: CASSSKGISNQPQHF. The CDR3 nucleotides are TGTGCCAGCAGTTCCAAGGGGATTAGCAATCAGCCCCAGCATTTT.

The CDR3 nucleotides read TGTGCCAGCAGCCTCCAAGGTGGACGGACTGAAGCTTTCTTT. Translated: CASSLQGGRTEAFF. The chain combines TRBV11-3 with TRBJ1-1; no clear D gene. The CDR3 covers 14 residues. Germline V gene sequence: CDR1 SGHNT, CDR2 YENEEA. Trimming stripped 5 bases from V and 5 bases from J, with 15 bases between.

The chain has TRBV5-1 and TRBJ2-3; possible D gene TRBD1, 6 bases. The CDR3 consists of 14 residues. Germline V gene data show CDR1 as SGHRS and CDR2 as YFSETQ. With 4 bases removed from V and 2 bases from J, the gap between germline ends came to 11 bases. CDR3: CASSARQDTDTQYF. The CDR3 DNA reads TGCGCCAGCAGCGCGAGACAGGACACAGATACGCAGTATTTT. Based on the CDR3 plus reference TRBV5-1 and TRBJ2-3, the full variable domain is KAGVTQTPRYLIKTRGQQVTLSCSPISGHRSVSWYQQTPGQGLQFLFEYFSETQRNKGNFPGRFSGRQFSNSRSEMNVSTLELGDSALYLCASSARQDTDTQYFGPGTRLTVL.

Here the CDR3 DNA reads TGTGCCAGCTCACCAATTTACGTAGGGTTTCCCCAGCATTTT. It encodes CASSPIYVGFPQHF. The genes are TRBV18 and TRBJ1-5, with D unresolved. Germline lookup yields CDR1 KGHSH and CDR2 LQKENI. V was shortened by 2 bases and J by 10 bases, with 15 bases between the two germline ends. The CDR3 has 14 amino acids. The complete variable domain, with remaining parts taken from reference TRBV18 and TRBJ1-5, reads NAGVMQNPRHLVRRRGQEARLRCSPMKGHSHVYWYRQLPEEGLKFMVYLQKENIIDESGMPKERFSAEFPKEGPSILRIQQVVRGDSAAYFCASSPIYVGFPQHFGDGTRLSIL.

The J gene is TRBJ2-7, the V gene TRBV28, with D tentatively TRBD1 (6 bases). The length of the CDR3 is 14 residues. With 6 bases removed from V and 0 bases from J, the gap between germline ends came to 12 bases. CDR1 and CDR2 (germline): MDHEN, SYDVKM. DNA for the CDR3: TGTGCCAGCAGATCAGGGGCTAGCTCCTACGAGCAGTACTTC. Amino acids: CASRSGASSYEQYF.

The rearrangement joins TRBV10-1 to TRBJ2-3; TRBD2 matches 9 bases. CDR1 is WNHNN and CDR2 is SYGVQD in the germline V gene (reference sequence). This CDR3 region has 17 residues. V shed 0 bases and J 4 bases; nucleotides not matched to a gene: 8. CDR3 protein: CASSESKGIAGADTQYF. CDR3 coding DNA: TGCGCCAGCAGTGAGTCCAAGGGGATAGCGGGAGCAGATACGCAGTATTTT.

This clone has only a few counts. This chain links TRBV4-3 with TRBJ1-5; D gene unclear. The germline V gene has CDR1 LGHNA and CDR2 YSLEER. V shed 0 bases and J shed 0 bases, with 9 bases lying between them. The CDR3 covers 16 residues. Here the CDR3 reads CASSQERWASNQPQHF. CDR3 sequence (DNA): TGCGCCAGCAGCCAAGAGAGGTGGGCTAGCAATCAGCCCCAGCATTTT.

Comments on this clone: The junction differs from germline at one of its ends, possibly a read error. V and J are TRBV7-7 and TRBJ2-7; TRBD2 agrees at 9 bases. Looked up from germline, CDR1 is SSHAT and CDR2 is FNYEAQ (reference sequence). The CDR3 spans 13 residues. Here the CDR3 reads CASSLAGAYEQYF. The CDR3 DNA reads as TGTGCTAGCAGCTTAGCGGGAGCCTACGAGCAGTACTTC.